These 25 T cell receptor beta chains originate from one sample sequenced in a study of OX40 agonist ivuxolimab in advanced cancers. The protocol was immunoSEQ multiplex PCR, while the TCRdb copy is restricted to in-frame clones and leaves out a portion. The data show about 68,000 clones, 70% to 85% seen once. Sequenced here: CD4+ or CD8+ T cells sorted from blood, sampled in a trial of the OX40 agonist ivuxolimab. These receptors all stem from an adult with an advanced solid tumor such as melanoma, head and neck, liver or kidney cancer.

This chain connects TRBV2 to TRBJ1-1; D not resolved. The V and J ends lost 6 bases and 0 bases respectively, with 8 bases between them. The CDR3 consists of 13 residues. The germline V gene encodes CDR1 SNHLY and CDR2 FYNNEI. CDR3 coding DNA: TGTGCCAGCAGGCTTCTCTTGAACACTGAAGCTTTCTTT. Protein product: CASRLLLNTEAFF.

The gene calls are TRBV7-3 and TRBJ2-3; 9 bases align to TRBD2. Germline values: CDR1 SGHTA, CDR2 FQGTGA. The CDR3 loop spans 16 amino acids. J was trimmed by 3 bases and V by 5 bases; bases with no gene match: 9. The CDR3 nucleotides read TGTGCCAGCAGCCCCGGGCGGGGGGGGATGACAGATACGCAGTATTTT. As protein: CASSPGRGGMTDTQYF.

This clone was observed a handful of times. This chain uses TRBV4-1 with TRBJ1-2, with a weak D call TRBD1 (5 bases). This CDR3 has 15 residues. From germline, CDR1 is MGHRA and CDR2 YSYEKL. Trimming took off 5 bases at V and 10 bases at J, with 23 bases between the two ends. In DNA form, the CDR3 reads TGCGCCAGCAGCACCCGCTATAAATACAGGTTTGACTACACCTTC. As protein: CASSTRYKYRFDYTF.

This clone was observed a few times. V gene TRBV5-1 combines with J gene TRBJ2-7; TRBD1 aligns across 7 bases. Looked up from germline, CDR1 is SGHRS and CDR2 is YFSETQ. The CDR3 runs 13 residues. Unmatched junction bases numbered 8, after V lost 4 bases and J lost 7 bases. As DNA, the CDR3 is TGCGCCAGCAGCCCAGCCACAGGGGAAGAGCAGTACGTC. Its translation: CASSPATGEEQYV.

The rearrangement uses TRBV19 and TRBJ2-2; D possibly matches TRBD1 or TRBD2 (6 bases each). This CDR3 region has 14 residues. Trimming stripped 4 bases from V and 2 bases from J, with 8 bases between. CDR1 and CDR2 from the germline V gene are LNHDA and SQIVND (reference sequence). CDR3 DNA: TGTGCCAGTAGTAACGGGGGCAACACCGGGGAGCTGTTTTTT. It translates to CASSNGGNTGELFF.

This chain connects TRBV5-1 to TRBJ2-7, with D unresolved. V gave up 0 bases and J gave up 6 bases, with 13 bases separating them. The germline V gene encodes CDR1 SGHRS and CDR2 YFSETQ. The CDR3 consists of 14 residues. CDR3: CASSLGPGIVEQYF. CDR3 sequence (DNA): TGCGCCAGCAGCTTGGGCCCCGGTATAGTCGAGCAGTACTTC. The full variable domain, with the rest looked up from reference TRBV5-1 and TRBJ2-7, is KAGVTQTPRYLIKTRGQQVTLSCSPISGHRSVSWYQQTPGQGLQFLFEYFSETQRNKGNFPGRFSGRQFSNSRSEMNVSTLELGDSALYLCASSLGPGIVEQYFGPGTRLTVT.

The chain employs TRBV6-5 and TRBJ1-2; TRBD1 might be the D (6 bases). The CDR3 is 12 residues long. Germline V gene sequence: CDR1 MNHEY, CDR2 SVGAGI. V gave up 6 bases and J gave up 6 bases, with 11 bases separating them. The DNA of the CDR3 is TGTGCCAGCAGCGATCAGGGGCATGGCTACACCTTC. Amino acid sequence: CASSDQGHGYTF.

This clone occurred once. The V gene is TRBV5-1, the J gene TRBJ2-7, with D tentatively TRBD1 (6 bases). Trimming removed 3 bases at V and 3 bases at J, with 25 bases between. The CDR3 loop spans 18 amino acids. Germline CDR1 reads SGHRS; CDR2 reads YFSETQ. In DNA form, the CDR3 reads TGCGCCAGCAGCTGTATTCCCTCCGGACAGAAAGTAAACTACGAGCAGTACGTC. Protein product: CASSCIPSGQKVNYEQYV.

This clone has only one observation. The chain joins TRBV7-9 to TRBJ2-3; the D gene is possibly TRBD1 (5 bases). Germline V gene lookup returns CDR1 SEHNR and CDR2 FQNEAQ (reference sequence). The CDR3 sequence is 14 residues long. V shed 5 bases and J shed 4 bases, with 13 bases lying between them. The CDR3 nucleotides read TGTGCCAGCAGCCCCCGGCAGGGCGCAGATACGCAGTATTTT. Protein product: CASSPRQGADTQYF.

This clone was detected only once. The chain recombines TRBV9 with TRBJ1-1; the match to TRBD1 covers 9 bases. Per germline, CDR1 SGDLS and CDR2 YYNGEE. The CDR3 spans 14 residues. Trimming at V came to 5 bases and at J to 8 bases, leaving 10 bases not matched to a gene. CDR3 DNA: TGTGCCAGCAGTCCTGGGACAGGGCAAATCGAAGCTTTCTTT. Translated: CASSPGTGQIEAFF.

The chain carries TRBV7-8 and TRBJ2-2; TRBD2 aligns across 9 bases. V shed 7 bases and J 4 bases; nucleotides not matched to a gene: 4. In germline, CDR1 is SGHVS, CDR2 FQNEAQ. This CDR3 region has 14 residues. The CDR3 DNA reads as TGTGCCAGCAAGGGGCGGGAGGGCACCGGGGAGCTGTTTTTT. Translated: CASKGREGTGELFF. The full variable domain, in which reference TRBV7-8 and TRBJ2-2 provide the parts outside the CDR3, is GAGVSQSPRYKVAKRGQDVALRCDPISGHVSLFWYQQALGQGPEFLTYFQNEAQLDKSGLPSDRFFAERPEGSVSTLKIQRTQQEDSAVYLCASKGREGTGELFFGEGSRLTVL.

V gene TRBV7-2 combines with J gene TRBJ2-7; TRBD2 might be the D (7 bases). The CDR3 runs to 14 residues. The germline V and J ends were trimmed by 4 bases and 0 bases, with 10 bases remaining between them. Germline assignment: CDR1 SGHTA and CDR2 FQGNSA. The CDR3 here is CASSSGGSSYEQYF. The DNA of the CDR3 is TGTGCCAGCAGCTCGGGGGGCAGCTCCTACGAGCAGTACTTC. Full variable domain (missing parts from reference TRBV7-2 and TRBJ2-7): GAGVSQSPSNKVTEKGKDVELRCDPISGHTALYWYRQSLGQGLEFLIYFQGNSAPDKSGLPSDRFSAERTGGSVSTLTIQRTQQEDSAVYLCASSSGGSSYEQYFGPGTRLTVT.

The chain joins TRBV7-2 to TRBJ2-2, with D unclear. The CDR3 spans 13 residues. CDR1 and CDR2 (germline): SGHTA, FQGNSA. V was clipped by 6 bases and J by 1 base, with 6 bases between them. The CDR3 DNA sequence: TGTGCCAGCAGTCGGGTGAACACCGGGGAGCTGTTTTTT. Its protein product is CASSRVNTGELFF.

This clone appeared a single time. This sequence joins TRBV7-3 and TRBJ1-1; possible D gene TRBD1, 5 bases. The CDR3 spans 14 residues. Germline V gene sequence: CDR1 SGHTA, CDR2 FQGTGA. Trimming removed 5 bases from V and 8 bases from J, with 18 bases in between. CDR3 sequence: CASSPQGEAGEAFF. CDR3 DNA: TGTGCCAGCAGCCCCCAGGGAGAGGCGGGAGAAGCTTTCTTT.

Written as DNA, the CDR3 is TGTGCCAGCAGCTTATTGTCGGCAGGGGCCGGGGAGCTGTTTTTT. It translates to CASSLLSAGAGELFF. The chain has TRBV11-1 and TRBJ2-2; possibly TRBD1 for D (6 bases). The V end lost 2 bases, the J end lost 6 bases, and 13 bases lay between the germline ends. The CDR3 runs to 15 residues. Germline values: CDR1 SGHAT, CDR2 FQDESV (reference sequence).

The rearrangement links TRBV6-6 to TRBJ1-3; D remains unclear. Trimming stripped 7 bases from V and 0 bases from J, with 10 bases between. Per the germline V gene, CDR1 is MNHNY and CDR2 is SVGAGI (reference sequence). The CDR3 totals 14 residues. Here the CDR3 DNA reads TGTGCCAGCATCCACGGGTCCTCTGGAAACACCATATATTTT. Its protein product is CASIHGSSGNTIYF.

The rearrangement joins TRBV6-6 to TRBJ1-1; 7 nucleotides agree with TRBD1. Germline V CDR1 and CDR2: MNHNY, SVGAGI (reference sequence). This CDR3 has 14 residues. Germline trimming cut 5 bases from V and 1 base from J; bases unmatched to any gene: 4. The CDR3 region is CASSLNRGNTEAFF. CDR3 sequence (DNA): TGTGCCAGCAGTCTAAACAGGGGGAACACTGAAGCTTTCTTT.

V and J are TRBV18 and TRBJ1-3; D gene ambiguous. The CDR3 spans 14 residues. The germline V and J ends were trimmed by 0 bases and 3 bases, with 6 bases remaining between them. The V gene's germline CDR1 is KGHSH and CDR2 LQKENI. CDR3 residues: CASSPPWDGNTIYF. As DNA, the CDR3 is TGTGCCAGCTCACCACCCTGGGATGGAAACACCATATATTTT.

The gene calls are TRBV11-1 and TRBJ2-2, with D unresolved. From germline, CDR1 is SGHAT and CDR2 FQDESV (reference sequence). The CDR3 is 16 residues long. Trimming took off 0 bases at V and 6 bases at J, with 14 bases between the two ends. Here the CDR3 reads CASSLASGGRSGELFF. CDR3 bases: TGTGCCAGCAGCTTAGCGTCAGGCGGAAGGTCCGGGGAGCTGTTTTTT.

The CDR3 loop reads CASSPRGGVRSSYNEQFF. The DNA of the CDR3 is TGTGCCAGCAGCCCACGGGGCGGTGTGAGAAGCTCCTACAATGAGCAGTTCTTC. This sequence joins TRBV28 and TRBJ2-1; perhaps D is TRBD1 or TRBD2 (5 bases each). CDR3 size: 18 residues. Germline V gene lookup returns CDR1 MDHEN and CDR2 SYDVKM. V was pared by 6 bases and J by 0 bases, with 21 bases between.

V and J are TRBV28 and TRBJ2-1; D unclear. This CDR3 has 17 residues. V lost 5 bases, J lost 0 bases, and 17 bases lay in between. Per the germline V gene, CDR1 is MDHEN and CDR2 is SYDVKM. Written as DNA, the CDR3 is TGTGCCAGCAGTGGGAATGGGTTAGCCGACTCCTACAATGAGCAGTTCTTC. This encodes CASSGNGLADSYNEQFF.

This clone was detected only once. The chain combines TRBV19 with TRBJ1-2, with D unclear. The CDR3 extends over 17 amino acids. The germline CDR1 and CDR2 sequences are LNHDA and SQIVND (reference sequence). The V and J ends lost 5 bases and 0 bases respectively, with 19 bases between them. CDR3 loop: CASSAGTYAFTNYGYTF. CDR3 in DNA: TGTGCCAGTAGTGCCGGAACGTACGCCTTTACTAACTATGGCTACACCTTC.

In this sample, this clone turned up a few times. The V and J genes are TRBV29-1 and TRBJ2-2; 12 positions match TRBD1. Per the germline V gene, CDR1 is SQVTM and CDR2 is ANQGSEA. V lost 7 bases, J lost 7 bases, and 7 bases stayed unmatched. This CDR3 region has 14 residues. CDR3 coding DNA: TGCAGCGCCGGAGGGACAGGGGGCCACGGGGAGCTGTTTTTT. Translation gives CSAGGTGGHGELFF.

V usage is TRBV9 and J usage is TRBJ2-7; 8 bases are a match to TRBD2. This CDR3 comprises 14 residues. V shed 4 bases and J 1 base; nucleotides not matched to a gene: 4. Germline lookup yields CDR1 SGDLS and CDR2 YYNGEE. The CDR3 coding sequence is TGTGCCAGCAGCCCAATAGCGGGATCCTACGAGCAGTACTTC. This translates into CASSPIAGSYEQYF.

J is TRBJ2-1 and V is TRBV27; D uncertain. Trimming stripped 5 bases from V and 6 bases from J, with 11 bases between. The germline V gene encodes CDR1 MNHEY and CDR2 SMNVEV (reference sequence). This CDR3 has 13 amino acids. The CDR3 DNA sequence: TGTGCCAGCAGTCCCCGGGTTGGCAATGAGCAGTTCTTC. Protein: CASSPRVGNEQFF.